This T cell receptor (beta chain) appears in the sequencing data of a study of Graves' ophthalmopathy and Graves' hyperthyroidism. About the research overall: Before any treatment, peripheral blood was taken at the initial diagnosis.

With regard to this clonotype: The antigen remains undetermined.

CDR3 regions of TCR beta were amplified from RNA transcripts. The library came from an HTBI-primed first-round RT-PCR and a second-round multiplex PCR. Using its own MiXCR run on the multiplex PCR reads, TCRdb lists one record per CDR3 protein. Here the sample spans about 740,000 distinct CDR3 sequences, 40% being singletons. Exclusion criteria comprised other autoimmune diseases, uncontrolled infections, pregnancy or lactation in patients. V was shortened by 10 bases and J by 1 base, with 14 bases between the two germline ends. The CDR3 totals 14 residues. In germline, CDR1 is ENHRY, CDR2 SYGVKD. General observations from the study: The model forecast ophthalmopathy progression, reaching 60% to 71% sensitivity and roughly 72% specificity. Blood also held most thyroid clonotypes expanded above 0.001 frequency.

V gene TRBV10-3 combines with J gene TRBJ1-5, with D perhaps TRBD1 (5 bases). Sequencing was carried out using peripheral blood. The origin of this receptor is an adult man with Graves' ophthalmopathy. The CDR3 sequence is CATRPGPSNQPQHF. The CDR3 DNA follows: TGTGCCACTCGGCCGGGACCGAGCAATCAGCCCCAGCATTTT.